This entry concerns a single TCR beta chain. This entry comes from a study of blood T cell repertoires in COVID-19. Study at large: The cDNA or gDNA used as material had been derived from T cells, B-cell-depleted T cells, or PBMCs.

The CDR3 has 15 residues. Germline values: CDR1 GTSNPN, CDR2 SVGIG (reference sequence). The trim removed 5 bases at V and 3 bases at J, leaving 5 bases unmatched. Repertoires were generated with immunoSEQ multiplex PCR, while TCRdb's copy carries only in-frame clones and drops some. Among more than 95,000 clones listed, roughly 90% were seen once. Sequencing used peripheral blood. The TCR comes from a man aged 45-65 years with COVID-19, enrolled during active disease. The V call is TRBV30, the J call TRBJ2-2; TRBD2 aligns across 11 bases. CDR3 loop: CAWSRTSGYTGELFF. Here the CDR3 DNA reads TGTGCCTGGTCCCGGACTAGCGGGTACACCGGGGAGCTGTTTTTT. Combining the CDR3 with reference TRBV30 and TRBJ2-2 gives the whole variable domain SQTIHQWPATLVQPVGSPLSLECTVEGTSNPNLYWYRQAAGRGLQLLFYSVGIGQISSEVPQNLSASRPQDRQFILSSKKLLLSDSGFYLCAWSRTSGYTGELFFGEGSRLTVL.